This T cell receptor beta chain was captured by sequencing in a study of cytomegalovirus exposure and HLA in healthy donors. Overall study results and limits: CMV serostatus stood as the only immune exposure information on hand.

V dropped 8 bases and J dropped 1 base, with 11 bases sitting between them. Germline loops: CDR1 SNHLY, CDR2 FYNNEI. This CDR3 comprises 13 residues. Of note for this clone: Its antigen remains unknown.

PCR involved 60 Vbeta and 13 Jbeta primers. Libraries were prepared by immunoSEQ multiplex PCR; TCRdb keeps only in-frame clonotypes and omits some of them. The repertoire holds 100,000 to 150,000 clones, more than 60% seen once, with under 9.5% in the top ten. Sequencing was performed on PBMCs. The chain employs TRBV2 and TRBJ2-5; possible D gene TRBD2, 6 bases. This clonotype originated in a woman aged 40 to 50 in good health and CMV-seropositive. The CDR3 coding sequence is TGTGCCAGCGGGCGGGGTACCCAAGAGACCCAGTACTTC. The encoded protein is CASGRGTQETQYF.